Described below is a single TCR beta chain sequence and its context. Assay: immunoSEQ multiplex PCR; the TCRdb copy retains only in-frame clones and omits some. This table holds around 1.9 million clones, just under 95% found once. Terminally differentiated effector memory CD45RA+ cells were excluded by CCR7 positive selection of CD45RO-negative cells. This sample is part of a study of shared clonotypes between healthy human individuals. Study-wide background: Each donor had three CD4 naive, three CD4 memory, two CD8 naive and one CD8 memory plate.

V was cut by 4 bases and J by 8 bases, with 29 bases left in between. This CDR3 has 19 residues. The germline V gene encodes CDR1 MNHEY and CDR2 SMNVEV (reference sequence). Sequencing was carried out using naive CD8+ T cells from PBMCs. The TCR originated in a young man in good health. Some clones in this sample may be carry-over from other donors' samples. The chain employs TRBV27 and TRBJ1-4, with D possibly being TRBD1 (6 bases). The CDR3 loop is CASSSLASWGAQEGEKLFF. CDR3 sequence (DNA): TGTGCCAGCAGTTCCCTCGCTTCATGGGGGGCCCAAGAGGGGGAAAAACTGTTTTTT.